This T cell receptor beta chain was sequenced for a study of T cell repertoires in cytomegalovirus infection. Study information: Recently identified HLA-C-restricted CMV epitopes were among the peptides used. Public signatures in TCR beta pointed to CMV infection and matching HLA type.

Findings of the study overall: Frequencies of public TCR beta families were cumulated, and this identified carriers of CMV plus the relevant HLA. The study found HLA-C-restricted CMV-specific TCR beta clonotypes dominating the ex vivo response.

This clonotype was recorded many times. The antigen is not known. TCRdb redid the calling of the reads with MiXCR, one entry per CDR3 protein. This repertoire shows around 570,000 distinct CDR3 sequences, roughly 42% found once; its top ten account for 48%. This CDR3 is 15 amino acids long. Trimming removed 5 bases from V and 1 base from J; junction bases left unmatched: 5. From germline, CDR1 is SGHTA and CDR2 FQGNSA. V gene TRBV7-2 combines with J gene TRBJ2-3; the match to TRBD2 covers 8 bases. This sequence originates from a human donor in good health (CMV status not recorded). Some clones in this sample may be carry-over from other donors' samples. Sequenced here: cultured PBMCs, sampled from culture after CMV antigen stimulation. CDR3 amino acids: CASSPQRGRTDTQYF. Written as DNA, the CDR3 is TGTGCCAGCAGCCCACAGCGGGGGCGCACAGATACGCAGTATTTT.